The 21 T cell receptor beta chains given below trace back to one sample, sequenced in a study of blood T cell repertoires in COVID-19. Libraries were prepared by immunoSEQ multiplex PCR; TCRdb keeps only in-frame clonotypes and omits some of them. The sample has about 170,000 clones, 90% to 95% seen once. Specimen: peripheral blood. These receptors all stem from a woman aged 45-59 years with acute or convalescent COVID-19.

This chain uses TRBV5-1 with TRBJ1-5, with 7 positions matching TRBD1. Germline-derived CDR1 and CDR2 are SGHRS and YFSETQ. The V gene end was trimmed by 3 bases and the J gene end by 8 bases; junction bases not matched to a gene: 8. CDR3 length: 14 residues. The CDR3 DNA follows: TGCGCCAGCAGCTCGGGACAGTTAGGCGAGCCCCAGCATTTT. This translates into CASSSGQLGEPQHF. The full variable domain, in which reference TRBV5-1 and TRBJ1-5 provide the parts outside the CDR3, is KAGVTQTPRYLIKTRGQQVTLSCSPISGHRSVSWYQQTPGQGLQFLFEYFSETQRNKGNFPGRFSGRQFSNSRSEMNVSTLELGDSALYLCASSSGQLGEPQHFGDGTRLSIL.

The gene calls are TRBV10-2 and TRBJ1-3; D gene uncertain. Trimming removed 0 bases from V and 2 bases from J, with 8 bases in between. The germline CDR1 and CDR2 sequences are WSHSY and SAAADI. The CDR3 runs to 15 residues. CDR3 nucleotide sequence: TGCGCCAGCAGTGAGTCTTCCACACCTGGAAACACCATATATTTT. Its protein is CASSESSTPGNTIYF.

The chain is built from TRBV15 and TRBJ2-1; 8 bases align to TRBD1. V lost 3 bases, J lost 4 bases, and 2 bases stayed unmatched. This CDR3 comprises 14 residues. Germline CDR1 and CDR2: LNHNV and YYDKDF (reference sequence). The CDR3, as DNA: TGTGCCACCAGCAGGGACAGGGATTACAATGAGCAGTTCTTC. Translating it yields CATSRDRDYNEQFF.

The chain has TRBV10-1 and TRBJ1-3; D is possibly TRBD1 (6 bases). V was cut by 7 bases and J by 0 bases, with 16 bases left in between. The length of the CDR3 is 16 residues. Germline assignment: CDR1 WNHNN and CDR2 SYGVQD (reference sequence). The CDR3 DNA is TGCGCCAGCACCTACGTAGACAGGATCTCTGGAAACACCATATATTTT. Translating gives CASTYVDRISGNTIYF.

The CDR3 DNA reads TGTGCCTGGTCCCGAGGGGGAGGGGTTACAGATACGCAGTATTTT. Amino acids: CAWSRGGGVTDTQYF. The genes are TRBV30 and TRBJ2-3, with D perhaps matching TRBD2 (7 bases). With 5 bases removed from V and 3 bases from J, the gap between germline ends came to 18 bases. Germline V CDR1 and CDR2: GTSNPN, SVGIG (reference sequence). The CDR3 is 15 residues long.

The rearrangement uses TRBV2 and TRBJ1-4; D is ambiguous. The CDR3 contains 15 residues. Germline V gene lookup returns CDR1 SNHLY and CDR2 FYNNEI. The V gene lost 6 bases and the J gene lost 4 bases, with 15 bases spanning the gap. CDR3 in DNA: TGTGCCAGCAGGAAAGGAGGAGGGCATAATGAAAAACTGTTTTTT. Encoded protein: CASRKGGGHNEKLFF.

The rearrangement uses TRBV28 and TRBJ2-1; D perhaps matches TRBD2 (5 bases). Germline lookup yields CDR1 MDHEN and CDR2 SYDVKM. This CDR3 has 12 residues. Trimming left V 3 bases short and J 10 bases short, with 10 bases between. The DNA for the CDR3 is TGTGCCAGCAGTTTGCTTCCGGGAGAGCAGTTCTTC. Its translation is CASSLLPGEQFF.

CDR3 nucleotide sequence: TGTGCCAGCAGCTTAGGACAAGCGAACACTGAAGCTTTCTTT. As protein: CASSLGQANTEAFF. The gene calls are TRBV11-2 and TRBJ1-1; D gene uncertain. The CDR3 totals 14 residues. V was trimmed by 1 base and J by 1 base, leaving 7 bases between them. Germline lookup yields CDR1 SGHAT and CDR2 FQNNGV.

J is TRBJ2-5 and V is TRBV28, with a tentative D call TRBD1 (6 bases). V lost 3 bases and J 7 bases, leaving 24 bases between the germline ends. This CDR3 has 17 residues. The germline CDR1 and CDR2 sequences are MDHEN and SYDVKM. The CDR3 region is CASSFVITGQGIGTQYF. For the CDR3, the DNA is TGTGCCAGCAGTTTTGTAATTACAGGGCAAGGAATCGGGACCCAGTACTTC.

The chain uses TRBV6-5 and TRBJ2-2; 7 bases match TRBD1. Germline CDR1 MNHEY, CDR2 SVGAGI. CDR3 size: 15 residues. Trimming cost V 5 bases and J 3 bases; bases outside gene matches: 6. The CDR3 bases are TGTGCCAGCAGTACCGGGACAGTATACACCGGGGAGCTGTTTTTT. Residues: CASSTGTVYTGELFF.

The chain has TRBV28 and TRBJ2-1, with a tentative D call TRBD1 (6 bases). V shed 7 bases and J shed 6 bases, with 7 bases lying between them. The CDR3 is 11 amino acids. Germline CDR1 and CDR2: MDHEN and SYDVKM. This CDR3 reads CASTRGNEQFF. The CDR3 DNA reads TGTGCCAGCACCAGGGGCAATGAGCAGTTCTTC.

The chain links TRBV7-2 to TRBJ2-2; no reliable D call. Per germline, CDR1 SGHTA and CDR2 FQGNSA. Trimming left V 5 bases short and J 6 bases short, with 10 bases between. There are 13 residues in the CDR3. In DNA, the CDR3 is TGTGCCAGCAGCCCGGGTCTCGCCGGGGAGCTGTTTTTT. It codes for CASSPGLAGELFF.

This clone was seen once. The V and J genes are TRBV3-1 (or the pseudogene TRBV3-2) and TRBJ1-2; 12 nucleotides align to TRBD1. V dropped 3 bases and J dropped 4; count of bases not matched to a gene: 15. Germline-derived CDR1 and CDR2 are LGHDT and YNNKEL (reference sequence). CDR3 length equals 19 residues. The CDR3: CASSHFGTGGADRGYGYTF. The CDR3 DNA is TGTGCCAGCAGCCACTTCGGGACAGGGGGCGCCGACAGGGGCTATGGCTACACCTTC.

The chain links TRBV7-9 to TRBJ1-6; possible D gene TRBD1, 5 bases. Germline CDR1 reads SEHNR; CDR2 reads FQNEAQ (reference sequence). The V end was cut by 1 base, the J end by 7 bases, with 14 bases between. The CDR3 consists of 16 residues. This CDR3 reads CASSLDSGLGNSPLHF. The CDR3, as DNA: TGTGCCAGCAGCTTAGATTCGGGACTGGGGAATTCACCCCTCCACTTT.

The chain links TRBV7-9 to TRBJ2-5, with a possible D match to TRBD2 (5 bases). V lost 3 bases and J lost 5, with 10 bases in between. Germline V CDR1 and CDR2: SEHNR, FQNEAQ (reference sequence). The CDR3 spans 13 residues. The CDR3 coding sequence is TGTGCCAGCAGCTTGAGGGCCGGGGAGACCCAGTACTTC. It specifies CASSLRAGETQYF.

The chain is built from TRBV9 and TRBJ1-6; weak D call: TRBD1 (5 bases). V was trimmed by 4 bases and J by 5 bases, leaving 13 bases between them. The germline V gene encodes CDR1 SGDLS and CDR2 YYNGEE. The CDR3 is 15 amino acids. The CDR3 bases are TGTGCCAGCAGCTCGTCACAGGAAAATAATTCACCCCTCCACTTT. Amino acids: CASSSSQENNSPLHF.

This sequence joins TRBV29-1 and TRBJ2-7; 12 nucleotides agree with TRBD1. Germline lookup yields CDR1 SQVTM and CDR2 ANQGSEA. This CDR3 has 15 amino acids. Germline trimming cut 4 bases from V and 5 bases from J; bases unmatched to any gene: 9. CDR3: CSVGGPGQGADEQYF. CDR3 DNA sequence: TGCAGCGTTGGCGGTCCGGGACAGGGGGCCGACGAGCAGTACTTC.

This chain joins TRBV10-2 and TRBJ2-5; TRBD1 aligns across 7 bases. Germline CDR1 is WSHSY and CDR2 is SAAADI. The CDR3 is 15 amino acids. The V gene end was trimmed by 3 bases and the J gene end by 5 bases; junction bases not matched to a gene: 9. CDR3 region: CASSERTGTDETQYF. The CDR3 coding sequence is TGCGCCAGCAGTGAAAGGACCGGGACAGATGAGACCCAGTACTTC.

This clone was detected once. The CDR3 region has the DNA TGTGCCAGCAGCTTAGCCCCTACACTAGCGACGAATCCTTACGAGCAGTACTTC. Protein product: CASSLAPTLATNPYEQYF. The chain combines TRBV7-2 with TRBJ2-7, with 7 positions matching TRBD2. V trimming: 0 bases; J trimming: 4 bases; junction bases outside the gene matches: 15. Germline values: CDR1 SGHTA, CDR2 FQGNSA. The CDR3 covers 18 residues.

J is TRBJ2-7 and V is TRBV3-1 (or the pseudogene TRBV3-2); 8 bases line up with TRBD2. The CDR3 spans 13 residues. From germline, CDR1 is LGHDT and CDR2 YNNKEL (reference sequence). V gave up 4 bases and J gave up 7 bases; unmatched junction bases: 6. The CDR3 DNA reads TGTGCCAGCAGCCCCCGACTAGCGAGGGAGCAGTACTTC. It specifies CASSPRLAREQYF.

The rearrangement joins TRBV30 to TRBJ2-3, with TRBD2 identical over 15 bases. V shed 4 bases, J shed 4 bases, and the junction held 6 bases outside the gene matches. CDR3 length: 16 amino acids. The V gene's germline CDR1 is GTSNPN and CDR2 SVGIG (reference sequence). The CDR3 nucleotides read TGTGCCTGGACCGCACGGACTAGCGGGGGGGCAGATACGCAGTATTTT. The encoded protein is CAWTARTSGGADTQYF.